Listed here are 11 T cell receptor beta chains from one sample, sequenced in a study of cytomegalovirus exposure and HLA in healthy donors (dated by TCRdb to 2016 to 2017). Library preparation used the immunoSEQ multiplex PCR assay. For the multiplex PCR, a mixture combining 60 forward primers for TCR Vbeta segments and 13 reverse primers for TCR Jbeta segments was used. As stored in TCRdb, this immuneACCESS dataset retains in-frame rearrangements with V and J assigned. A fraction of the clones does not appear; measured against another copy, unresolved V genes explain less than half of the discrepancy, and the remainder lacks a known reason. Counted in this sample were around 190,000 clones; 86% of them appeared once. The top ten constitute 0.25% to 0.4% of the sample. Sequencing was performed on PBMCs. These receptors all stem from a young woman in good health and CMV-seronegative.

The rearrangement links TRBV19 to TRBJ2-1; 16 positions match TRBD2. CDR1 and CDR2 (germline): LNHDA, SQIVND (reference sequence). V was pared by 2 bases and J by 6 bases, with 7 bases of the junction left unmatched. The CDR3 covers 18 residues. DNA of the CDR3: TGTGCCAGTAGTATATGGGGGACTAGCGGGAGGGCGGGCAATGAGCAGTTCTTC. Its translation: CASSIWGTSGRAGNEQFF.

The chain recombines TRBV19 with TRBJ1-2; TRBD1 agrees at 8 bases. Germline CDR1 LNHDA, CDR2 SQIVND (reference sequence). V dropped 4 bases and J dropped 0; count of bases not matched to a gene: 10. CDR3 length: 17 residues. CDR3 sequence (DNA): TGTGCCAGTAGTAACCCCTGGCGACAGGGGACTAACTATGGCTACACCTTC. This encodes CASSNPWRQGTNYGYTF.

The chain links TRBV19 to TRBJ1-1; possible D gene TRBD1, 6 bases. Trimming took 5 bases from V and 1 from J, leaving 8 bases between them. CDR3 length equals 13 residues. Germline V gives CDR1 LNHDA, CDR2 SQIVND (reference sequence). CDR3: CASSAQGNTEAFF. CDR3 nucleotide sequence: TGTGCCAGTAGTGCACAGGGGAACACTGAAGCTTTCTTT.

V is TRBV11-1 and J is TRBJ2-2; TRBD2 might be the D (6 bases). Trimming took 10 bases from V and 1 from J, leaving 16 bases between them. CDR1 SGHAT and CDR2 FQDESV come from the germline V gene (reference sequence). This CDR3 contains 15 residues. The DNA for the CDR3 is TGTGCCACCGGGGCAGGGAGGAAGAACACCGGGGAGCTGTTTTTT. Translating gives CATGAGRKNTGELFF. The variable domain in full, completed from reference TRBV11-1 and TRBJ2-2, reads EAEVAQSPRYKITEKSQAVAFWCDPISGHATLYWYRQILGQGPELLVQFQDESVVDDSQLPKDRFSAERLKGVDSTLKIQPAELGDSAMYLCATGAGRKNTGELFFGEGSRLTVL.

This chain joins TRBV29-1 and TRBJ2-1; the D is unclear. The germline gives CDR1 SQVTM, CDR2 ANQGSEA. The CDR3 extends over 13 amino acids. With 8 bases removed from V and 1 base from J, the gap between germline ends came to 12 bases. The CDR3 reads CSLVGVSYNEQFF. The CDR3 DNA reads TGCAGCCTTGTCGGAGTATCCTACAATGAGCAGTTCTTC.

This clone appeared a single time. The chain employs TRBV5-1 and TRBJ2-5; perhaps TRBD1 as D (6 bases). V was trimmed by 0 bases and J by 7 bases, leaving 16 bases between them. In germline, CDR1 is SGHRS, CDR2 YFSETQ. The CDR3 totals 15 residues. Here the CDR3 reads CASSLGGLIGGTQYF. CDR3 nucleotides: TGCGCCAGCAGCTTGGGTGGACTGATAGGGGGGACCCAGTACTTC.

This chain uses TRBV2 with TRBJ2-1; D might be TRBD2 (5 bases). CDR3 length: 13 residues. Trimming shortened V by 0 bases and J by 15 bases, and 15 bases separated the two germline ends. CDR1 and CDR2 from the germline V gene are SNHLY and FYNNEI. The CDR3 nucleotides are TGTGCCAGCAGTGAAGCCCCCGGGAACTTACCGTTCTTC. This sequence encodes CASSEAPGNLPFF.

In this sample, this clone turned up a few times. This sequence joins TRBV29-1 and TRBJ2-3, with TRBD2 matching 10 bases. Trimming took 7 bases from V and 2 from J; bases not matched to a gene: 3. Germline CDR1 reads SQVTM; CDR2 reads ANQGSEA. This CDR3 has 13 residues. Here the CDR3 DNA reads TGCAGCGCCGGACTAGCGGCCACAGATACGCAGTATTTT. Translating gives CSAGLAATDTQYF.

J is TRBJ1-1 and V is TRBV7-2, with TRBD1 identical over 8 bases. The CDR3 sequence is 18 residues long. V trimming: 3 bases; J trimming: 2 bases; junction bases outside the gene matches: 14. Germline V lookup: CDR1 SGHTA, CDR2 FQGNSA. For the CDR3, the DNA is TGTGCCAGCAGCTTCTCTCTTGGACAGGGCCCGTCTAACACTGAAGCTTTCTTT. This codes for CASSFSLGQGPSNTEAFF.

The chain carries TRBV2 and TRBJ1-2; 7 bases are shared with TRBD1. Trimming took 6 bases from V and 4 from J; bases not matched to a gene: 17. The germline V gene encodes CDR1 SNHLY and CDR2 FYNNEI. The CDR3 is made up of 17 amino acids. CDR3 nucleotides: TGTGCCAGCAGGGGTAGGACAGGAGTCCAGTTGAGCTATGGCTACACCTTC. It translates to CASRGRTGVQLSYGYTF.

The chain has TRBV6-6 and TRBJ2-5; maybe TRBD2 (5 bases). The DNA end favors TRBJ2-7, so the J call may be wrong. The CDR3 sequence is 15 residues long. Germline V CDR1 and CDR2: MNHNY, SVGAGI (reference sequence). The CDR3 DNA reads TGTGCCAGCAGTTGGACCCGGGAAAGCTCCTACGAGCAGTACTTC. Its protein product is CASSWTRESSYEQYF.